The source of this T cell receptor (beta chain) is a study of blood T cell repertoires in COVID-19. At the level of the study: T cells, B-cell-depleted T cells, or PBMCs supplied cDNA or gDNA.

Losses at the gene ends were 8 bases for V and 6 bases for J; bases not matched to a gene: 11. The CDR3 is 15 amino acids. Per germline, CDR1 MDHEN and CDR2 SYDVKM. The sample holds one count of this clone. Sequenced by immunoSEQ multiplex PCR; TCRdb stores in-frame clones only, minus some. The sample includes 35,000 to 55,000 clones, around 82% of them seen just once. Source material: peripheral blood. This sequence was found in a woman in her 70s with acute or convalescent COVID-19. The V gene is TRBV28, the J gene TRBJ2-2; TRBD2 aligns across 8 bases. The CDR3 nucleotides are TGTGCCAGCCTCGGGGGGGCCGAACAGGCCGGGGAGCTGTTTTTT. Its translation is CASLGGAEQAGELFF. Looking up the rest from reference TRBV28 and TRBJ2-2 gives the full variable domain: DVKVTQSSRYLVKRTGEKVFLECVQDMDHENMFWYRQDPGLGLRLIYFSYDVKMKEKGDIPEGYSVSREKKERFSLILESASTNQTSMYLCASLGGAEQAGELFFGEGSRLTVL.